Below are 12 T cell receptor beta chains sequenced from a single sample in a study of vaccination effects on CD4 cells after COVID-19 (dated by TCRdb to 2021 to 2024). After 10 to 11 days of culture, CD4+ T cells were isolated with the EasySep CD4+ T cell isolation kit. Libraries were built with the immunoSEQ multiplex PCR assay. TCRdb obtained this table from immuneACCESS and retained in-frame rearrangements with V and J assigned. These tables miss some clones; where compared with another copy, unresolved V genes account for less than half of the shortfall, and the remainder is unexplained. A total of 30,000 to 40,000 clones appear in this sample, about 80% of them only once. Of the sample, 2.5% to 3.5% is held by the ten largest clones. These receptors are not linked to any known antigen. Sequencing was performed on CD4+ T cells from PBMCs cultured without peptide, taken before COVID-19 vaccination. The receptor source for this set is a human donor who received a COVID-19 vaccine.

V is TRBV6-2 or TRBV6-3 and J is TRBJ1-6; D uncertain. V was clipped by 2 bases and J by 8 bases, with 10 bases between them. From germline, CDR1 is MNHEY and CDR2 SVGEGT. The length of the CDR3 is 14 residues. DNA of the CDR3: TGTGCCAGCAGTTACCAACTTGGACATTCACCCCTCCACTTT. It yields the protein CASSYQLGHSPLHF.

The rearrangement joins TRBV6-6 to TRBJ1-4; D is unresolved. V lost 5 bases and J 0 bases, leaving 10 bases between the germline ends. CDR3 length: 15 amino acids. The germline V gene has CDR1 MNHNY and CDR2 SVGAGI (reference sequence). CDR3 in DNA: TGTGCCAGCAGTATGGACGGGGCAACTAATGAAAAACTGTTTTTT. This codes for CASSMDGATNEKLFF.

CDR3 nucleotides: TGTGCCAGCAGTGAATTAGGGCAATATAATCAGCCCCAGCATTTT. Protein product: CASSELGQYNQPQHF. The rearrangement joins TRBV6-1 to TRBJ1-5, with unresolved D. CDR1 and CDR2 from the germline V gene are MNHNS and SASEGT. Trimming removed 2 bases from V and 4 bases from J, with 12 bases in between. CDR3 length equals 15 residues.

CDR3 coding DNA: TGTGCCATCAGGGGGACTAGCGGGGGAGCAGATACGCAGTATTTT. Amino acid sequence: CAIRGTSGGADTQYF. The rearrangement joins TRBV10-3 to TRBJ2-3; 14 bases fit TRBD2. The CDR3 runs to 15 residues. Germline V lookup: CDR1 ENHRY, CDR2 SYGVKD. V was pared by 6 bases and J by 4 bases, with 3 bases of the junction left unmatched.

The V and J genes are TRBV5-1 and TRBJ2-3; D call uncertain. Looked up from germline, CDR1 is SGHRS and CDR2 is YFSETQ. This CDR3 contains 14 residues. The V end was cut by 0 bases, the J end by 2 bases, with 7 bases between. In DNA, the CDR3 is TGCGCCAGCAGCTTGGAAGGGTTCACAGATACGCAGTATTTT. It specifies CASSLEGFTDTQYF.

J is TRBJ2-3 and V is TRBV27; weak D call: TRBD1 (6 bases). V dropped 4 bases and J dropped 4 bases, with 15 bases sitting between them. Germline V gives CDR1 MNHEY, CDR2 SMNVEV (reference sequence). The CDR3 runs to 15 residues. As DNA, the CDR3 is TGTGCCAGCAGTTCCCTCAGGGGCCTCCCAGATACGCAGTATTTT. It encodes CASSSLRGLPDTQYF.

Here the CDR3 DNA reads TGTGCCAGCAGCTTAAAATGGTATCTGGGGTGCACCTTC. Protein sequence: CASSLKWYLGCTF. The chain is built from TRBV7-6 and TRBJ1-2; unclear D gene. The CDR3 spans 13 residues. Germline lookup yields CDR1 SGHVS and CDR2 FNYEAQ. The V gene lost 2 bases and the J gene lost 13 bases, with 17 bases spanning the gap. Filled out from reference TRBV7-6 and TRBJ1-2, the complete variable domain reads GAGVSQSPRYKVTKRGQDVALRCDPISGHVSLYWYRQALGQGPEFLTYFNYEAQQDKSGLPNDRFSAERPEGSISTLTIQRTEQRDSAMYRCASSLKWYLGCTFGSGTRLTVV.

The chain has TRBV9 and TRBJ2-3; D unresolved. CDR3 length equals 13 residues. The V end was cut by 0 bases, the J end by 4 bases, with 6 bases between. CDR1 and CDR2 from the germline V gene are SGDLS and YYNGEE. CDR3 nucleotide sequence: TGTGCCAGCAGCGTAGCGTTGGCAGATACGCAGTATTTT. It is translated as CASSVALADTQYF.

V and J are TRBV19 and TRBJ2-3; D unresolved. Per germline, CDR1 LNHDA and CDR2 SQIVND (reference sequence). The CDR3 spans 12 residues. V lost 4 bases to trimming and J lost 4 bases, with 6 bases between them. CDR3 sequence (DNA): TGTGCCAGTAGTACCTACGCAGATACGCAGTATTTT. Its translation is CASSTYADTQYF.

In its sample, this clone was seen a few times. The chain couples TRBV7-3 to TRBJ2-3; D could derive from TRBD1 or TRBD2 (5 bases each). With 4 bases removed from V and 5 bases from J, the gap between germline ends came to 16 bases. Germline V CDR1 and CDR2: SGHTA, FQGTGA. The CDR3 runs to 15 residues. CDR3 sequence: CASSSLGAGEDTQYF. DNA for the CDR3: TGTGCCAGCAGCTCCCTCGGGGCTGGCGAAGATACGCAGTATTTT.

This clone occurred a few times. V and J are TRBV29-1 and TRBJ2-1; 14 nucleotides align to TRBD2. Trimming cost V 6 bases and J 10 bases; bases outside gene matches: 17. Looked up from germline, CDR1 is SQVTM and CDR2 is ANQGSEA. The CDR3 length is 17 residues. CDR3 in amino acids: CSVDNNRLAGGQREQFF. The CDR3 nucleotides read TGCAGCGTCGACAACAACCGACTAGCGGGGGGGCAGAGGGAGCAGTTCTTC.

This sequence joins TRBV5-1 and TRBJ2-3, with TRBD1 as a possible D gene (5 bases). The CDR3 totals 14 residues. The germline V gene has CDR1 SGHRS and CDR2 YFSETQ. The V end lost 0 bases, the J end lost 6 bases, and 11 bases lay between the germline ends. The CDR3 bases are TGCGCCAGCAGCTTGGATTCAGGGTGGGATACGCAGTATTTT. Translating it yields CASSLDSGWDTQYF.